Each of the 22 T cell receptor beta chains below was sequenced from the same sample in a study of blood T cell repertoires in COVID-19. Method: immunoSEQ multiplex PCR; TCRdb's copy keeps in-frame clones and lacks some. The sample contains approximately 230,000 clones, roughly 80% of which appear only once. Input material: peripheral blood. The source of these receptors is a woman in her forties with active or convalescent COVID-19.

V usage is TRBV12-3 or TRBV12-4 and J usage is TRBJ2-7, with 9 nucleotides matching TRBD1. This CDR3 spans 13 amino acids. V trimming: 3 bases; J trimming: 3 bases; junction bases outside the gene matches: 0. The CDR3: CASSLGQGYEQYV. The CDR3 DNA reads as TGTGCCAGCAGTTTGGGACAGGGCTACGAGCAGTACGTC.

The gene calls are TRBV4-2 and TRBJ1-4; 9 nucleotides agree with TRBD1. The junction had 1 base not matched to a gene; V was cut back by 2 bases and J by 6 bases. This CDR3 contains 14 residues. CDR1 and CDR2 (germline): LGHNA, YNFKEQ. The CDR3 nucleotides read TGTGCCAGCAGCCAAAGGGACAGGGATGAAAAACTGTTTTTT. Translation: CASSQRDRDEKLFF.

This rearrangement joins TRBV28 to TRBJ1-3; no reliable D call. The V end lost 4 bases, the J end lost 0 bases, and 13 bases lay between the germline ends. The CDR3 contains 16 residues. CDR1 is MDHEN, CDR2 SYDVKM, per germline. In nucleotides, the CDR3 is TGTGCCAGCAGTTCCCCGAGATCTAGCTCTGGAAACACCATATATTTT. Amino acids: CASSSPRSSSGNTIYF.

This chain connects TRBV28 to TRBJ1-1; D is uncertain. V lost 7 bases and J lost 1, with 13 bases in between. The CDR3 extends over 14 amino acids. The germline gives CDR1 MDHEN, CDR2 SYDVKM. Here the CDR3 reads CASTPPVRNTEAFF. DNA of the CDR3: TGTGCCAGCACCCCCCCGGTTAGGAACACTGAAGCTTTCTTT.

CDR3 sequence (DNA): TGCAGCGGCCGAGGGAGTCAAGAGACCCAGTACTTC. As protein: CSGRGSQETQYF. The chain recombines TRBV29-1 with TRBJ2-5; a possible D gene is TRBD2 (5 bases). Per the germline V gene, CDR1 is SQVTM and CDR2 is ANQGSEA. The length of the CDR3 is 12 residues. V was pared by 7 bases and J by 2 bases, with 11 bases between. The full variable domain, rest sourced from reference TRBV29-1 and TRBJ2-5, is SAVISQKPSRDICQRGTSLTIQCQVDSQVTMMFWYRQQPGQSLTLIATANQGSEATYESGFVIDKFPISRPNLTFSTLTVSNMSPEDSSIYLCSGRGSQETQYFGPGTRLLVL.

The CDR3 DNA is TGTGCCAGCAGCCCCCGCGGGAACATTCAGTACTTC. Translated, it gives CASSPRGNIQYF. V is TRBV9 and J is TRBJ2-4; TRBD2 is a possible D gene (5 bases). CDR1 and CDR2 (germline): SGDLS, YYNGEE. V was shortened by 4 bases and J by 7 bases, with 9 bases between the two germline ends. The CDR3 sequence is 12 residues long.

This chain uses TRBV2 with TRBJ2-3; possible D gene TRBD2, 5 bases. V was trimmed by 8 bases and J by 0 bases, leaving 12 bases between them. The CDR3 spans 14 residues. The germline V gene has CDR1 SNHLY and CDR2 FYNNEI. Here the CDR3 DNA reads TGTGCCAGCCACCGGGGTACTAGCACAGATACGCAGTATTTT. Encoded protein: CASHRGTSTDTQYF. The whole variable domain, remainder taken from reference TRBV2 and TRBJ2-3, is EPEVTQTPSHQVTQMGQEVILRCVPISNHLYFYWYRQILGQKVEFLVSFYNNEISEKSEIFDDQFSVERPDGSNFTLKIRSTKLEDSAMYFCASHRGTSTDTQYFGPGTRLTVL.

The rearrangement uses TRBV19 and TRBJ1-5; the D gene is possibly TRBD1 (5 bases). CDR3 length equals 14 residues. CDR1 LNHDA and CDR2 SQIVND come from the germline V gene (reference sequence). CDR3 nucleotides: TGTGCAAGTCGGGCAGGGTATAGCAATCAGCCCCAGCATTTT. This sequence encodes CASRAGYSNQPQHF.

This clone appeared once. This sequence joins TRBV30 and TRBJ2-3, with D possibly matching TRBD2 (6 bases). The V and J ends lost 2 bases and 5 bases respectively, with 11 bases between them. Germline loops: CDR1 GTSNPN, CDR2 SVGIG (reference sequence). The CDR3 loop spans 13 amino acids. The CDR3 nucleotides are TGTGCCTGGAGTATGTCAGCGGGAGATACGCAGTATTTT. This gives the protein CAWSMSAGDTQYF.

The rearrangement links TRBV11-2 to TRBJ1-2, with 8 bases aligning to TRBD1. V was clipped by 1 base and J by 7 bases; unmatched bases: 5. Germline V gene sequence: CDR1 SGHAT, CDR2 FQNNGV. The CDR3 extends over 14 amino acids. The DNA of the CDR3 is TGTGCCAGCAGCTTAGCAGGGGGCGCTTCTGGCTACACCTTC. This encodes CASSLAGGASGYTF.

This chain connects TRBV7-9 to TRBJ2-2; D perhaps matches TRBD1 (5 bases). This CDR3 is built from 14 residues. Trimming pared 5 bases from V and 3 bases from J, leaving 10 bases between. Germline-derived CDR1 and CDR2 are SEHNR and FQNEAQ (reference sequence). CDR3 coding DNA: TGTGCCAGCAGCCTAACAGGATACACCGGGGAGCTGTTTTTT. Its translation is CASSLTGYTGELFF. Based on the CDR3 plus reference TRBV7-9 and TRBJ2-2, the full variable domain is DTGVSQNPRHKITKRGQNVTFRCDPISEHNRLYWYRQTLGQGPEFLTYFQNEAQLEKSRLLSDRFSAERPKGSFSTLEIQRTEQGDSAMYLCASSLTGYTGELFFGEGSRLTVL.

The chain links TRBV5-4 to TRBJ2-1; TRBD1 aligns across 12 bases. The CDR3 length is 15 residues. Germline-derived CDR1 and CDR2 are SGHNT and YYREEE (reference sequence). The J segment lost 9 bases and the V segment lost 6 bases, leaving 10 bases of the junction unmatched. CDR3 residues: CASTPRDRGPGEQFF. The DNA for the CDR3 is TGTGCCAGCACGCCCCGGGACAGGGGGCCTGGTGAGCAGTTCTTC. Full variable domain (outside the CDR3, taken from reference TRBV5-4 and TRBJ2-1): ETGVTQSPTHLIKTRGQQVTLRCSSQSGHNTVSWYQQALGQGPQFIFQYYREEENGRGNFPPRFSGLQFPNYSSELNVNALELDDSALYLCASTPRDRGPGEQFFGPGTRLTVL.

V usage is TRBV6-5 and J usage is TRBJ2-1; 8 nucleotides line up with TRBD2. J was trimmed by 6 bases and V by 4 bases; bases with no gene match: 5. Germline V gene sequence: CDR1 MNHEY, CDR2 SVGAGI. CDR3 size: 14 residues. CDR3 sequence reads: CASSWTSTVNEQFF. CDR3 nucleotides: TGTGCCAGCAGTTGGACTAGCACAGTCAATGAGCAGTTCTTC.

The gene calls are TRBV4-1 and TRBJ2-3, with D possibly matching TRBD2 (5 bases). This CDR3 region has 17 residues. The germline V and J ends were trimmed by 4 bases and 2 bases, with 19 bases remaining between them. CDR1 and CDR2 (germline): MGHRA, YSYEKL. CDR3 DNA: TGCGCCAGCAGCCTCAAGGGAGCGGTCTCGGTCACAGATACGCAGTATTTT. This encodes CASSLKGAVSVTDTQYF.

This rearrangement joins TRBV19 to TRBJ1-1, with D perhaps TRBD1 (5 bases). Germline CDR1 is LNHDA and CDR2 is SQIVND (reference sequence). CDR3 length: 12 residues. Trimming cost V 7 bases and J 5 bases, with 11 bases left between them. For the CDR3, the DNA is TGTGCCAGTAAGGTGGGGGGGACTGAAGCTTTCTTT. Its protein product is CASKVGGTEAFF.

The chain carries TRBV6-5 and TRBJ2-5, with 7 positions matching TRBD1. This CDR3 comprises 14 residues. The germline V gene has CDR1 MNHEY and CDR2 SVGAGI. Trimming cost V 9 bases and J 5 bases; bases outside gene matches: 12. CDR3 residues: CARPINRGLETQYF. In nucleotides, the CDR3 is TGTGCCAGACCAATCAACAGGGGTCTCGAGACCCAGTACTTC.

This clone has a count of ten or more. The chain uses TRBV7-7 and TRBJ2-5; 7 nucleotides agree with TRBD1. Germline trimming cut 5 bases from V and 2 bases from J; bases unmatched to any gene: 5. This CDR3 is built from 14 residues. Germline V gene lookup returns CDR1 SSHAT and CDR2 FNYEAQ (reference sequence). This CDR3 reads CASSATGVQETQYF. The CDR3 region has the DNA TGTGCCAGCAGCGCTACAGGGGTACAAGAGACCCAGTACTTC.

The CDR3 DNA sequence: TGTGCCAGCAGCCCAAAGGGGTCCCGAGCCGGGAACATTCAGTACTTC. This gives the protein CASSPKGSRAGNIQYF. The rearrangement joins TRBV7-3 to TRBJ2-4, with D tentatively TRBD1 (5 bases). Germline V lookup: CDR1 SGHTA, CDR2 FQGTGA. Deletions cut 5 bases from V and 7 bases from J, with 21 bases between. The length of the CDR3 is 16 residues.

A note on this clone: This sample also contains other DNA sequences that code for the same CDR3. The chain links TRBV7-3 to TRBJ1-1; 9 positions match TRBD1. Germline lookup yields CDR1 SGHTA and CDR2 FQGTGA. The CDR3 spans 14 residues. J lost 3 bases, V lost 5 bases, and 4 bases had no gene match. This CDR3 reads CASSPGTGYTEAFF. Written as DNA, the CDR3 is TGTGCCAGCAGCCCCGGGACAGGGTACACTGAAGCTTTCTTT.

The CDR3 loop reads CASSLGSRGAFF. CDR3 nucleotide sequence: TGTGCCAGCAGTTTAGGCAGCCGAGGAGCTTTCTTT. The chain uses TRBV12-3 or TRBV12-4 and TRBJ1-1; no clear D. The CDR3 totals 12 residues. Between the trimmed V and J ends, which lost 1 base and 10 bases, there was a span of 10 bases.

The J gene is TRBJ1-5, the V gene TRBV15, with TRBD1 identical over 8 bases. Germline V gene data show CDR1 as LNHNV and CDR2 as YYDKDF (reference sequence). The trim removed 0 bases at V and 3 bases at J, leaving 7 bases unmatched. The CDR3 totals 17 residues. DNA of the CDR3: TGTGCCACCAGCAGAGATTCTTACAGGGGGTCCAATCAGCCCCAGCATTTT. Protein sequence: CATSRDSYRGSNQPQHF.

The CDR3 protein is CASAGGDPVYNEQFF. The CDR3 coding sequence is TGTGCCAGCGCCGGGGGGGACCCCGTTTACAATGAGCAGTTCTTC. The rearrangement uses TRBV11-2 and TRBJ2-1; TRBD2 agrees at 8 bases. The CDR3 is 15 residues long. J was trimmed by 4 bases and V by 8 bases; bases with no gene match: 10. The germline V gene has CDR1 SGHAT and CDR2 FQNNGV.